The 20 T cell receptor beta chains below all came from one sample that was sequenced in a study of T-cell memory formation after mild COVID-19. TCRdb redid the calling of the 5' RACE reads with MiXCR, one entry per CDR3 protein. Of some 250,000 distinct CDR3 sequences in the sample, 8.5% to 9.5% are singletons; the top ten hold around 20%. Material: PBMCs or a T cell subset sorted from them (not recorded which). The receptors derive from a man aged 18 to 29 who had mild COVID-19 (a few samples of this study predate the infection). Cell type and time point are not known.

The V gene is TRBV5-1, the J gene TRBJ2-2, with D maybe TRBD2 (5 bases). V lost 4 bases and J 1 base, leaving 11 bases between the germline ends. Germline V CDR1 and CDR2: SGHRS, YFSETQ. This CDR3 has 15 residues. CDR3 sequence reads: CASSPGSGNTGELFF. DNA of the CDR3: TGCGCCAGCAGCCCGGGCAGCGGGAACACCGGGGAGCTGTTTTTT.

This clonotype turned up a few times. This sequence joins TRBV5-1 and TRBJ2-3, with D perhaps assigned TRBD1 or TRBD2 (5 bases each). The CDR3 runs 14 residues. Trimming cost V 2 bases and J 4 bases, with 11 bases left between them. Germline CDR1 SGHRS, CDR2 YFSETQ. CDR3 in amino acids: CASSFQGPSDTQYF. In DNA, the CDR3 is TGCGCCAGCAGCTTCCAGGGACCCTCAGATACGCAGTATTTT.

This clonotype was recorded many times. The chain links TRBV12-3 or TRBV12-4 to TRBJ2-1, with 7 bases fitting TRBD2. This CDR3 contains 11 residues. Trimming at V came to 1 base and at J to 15 bases, leaving 3 bases not matched to a gene. CDR3 protein: CASSLGTRGFF. As DNA, the CDR3 is TGTGCCAGCAGTTTAGGGACTAGGGGGTTCTTC.

V and J are TRBV7-3 and TRBJ1-1, with TRBD1 as a possible D gene (6 bases). CDR1 SGHTA and CDR2 FQGTGA come from the germline V gene. Trimming cost V 5 bases and J 2 bases, with 9 bases left between them. The CDR3 is 13 amino acids. CDR3 DNA sequence: TGTGCCAGCAGCGGGGGGCGTAACACTGAAGCTTTCTTT. It translates to CASSGGRNTEAFF. The entire variable domain, with the rest obtained from reference TRBV7-3 and TRBJ1-1, is as follows: GAGVSQTPSNKVTEKGKYVELRCDPISGHTALYWYRQSLGQGPEFLIYFQGTGAADDSGLPNDRFFAVRPEGSVSTLKIQRTERGDSAVYLCASSGGRNTEAFFGQGTRLTVV.

This clonotype has only a few counts. The chain has TRBV20-1 and TRBJ2-7, with no clear D. The V and J ends lost 3 bases and 4 bases respectively, with 7 bases between them. Per the germline V gene, CDR1 is DFQATT and CDR2 is SNEGSKA (reference sequence). The CDR3 totals 11 residues. The CDR3 DNA reads TGCAGTGCTAGTGAACGGTACGAGCAGTACTTC. As protein: CSASERYEQYF.

This chain links TRBV20-1 with TRBJ2-2; D is unresolved. The CDR3 has 11 amino acids. Germline V gene data show CDR1 as DFQATT and CDR2 as SNEGSKA (reference sequence). Trimming removed 6 bases from V and 12 bases from J, with 14 bases in between. The CDR3 loop is CSAVDQRKLFF. CDR3 DNA sequence: TGCAGTGCGGTCGACCAGAGGAAGCTGTTTTTT.

This clonotype occurred a few times. As DNA, the CDR3 is TGTGCCAGCAGTGTAGTGGGGGGGCCTAATTCACCCCTCCACTTT. This translates into CASSVVGGPNSPLHF. The chain joins TRBV2 to TRBJ1-6; D perhaps matches TRBD1 (6 bases). V was clipped by 4 bases and J by 6 bases, with 13 bases between them. The germline V gene encodes CDR1 SNHLY and CDR2 FYNNEI. The CDR3 totals 15 residues.

This chain uses TRBV10-3 with TRBJ1-5, with no clear D. The V and J ends lost 10 bases and 1 base respectively, with 11 bases between them. CDR3 length: 13 amino acids. Germline V gene sequence: CDR1 ENHRY, CDR2 SYGVKD. For the CDR3, the DNA is TGTGCCACCTGGGAGGACAGCAATCAGCCCCAGCATTTT. It specifies CATWEDSNQPQHF.

This clonotype was observed many times. V is TRBV6-5 and J is TRBJ2-1, with TRBD2 matching 12 bases. The CDR3 consists of 15 residues. V lost 2 bases to trimming and J lost 12 bases; unmatched junction nucleotides: 8. From germline, CDR1 is MNHEY and CDR2 SVGAGI. CDR3 amino acids: CASSYRASGGARQFF. The CDR3 nucleotides read TGTGCCAGCAGTTACAGGGCTAGCGGGGGGGCAAGGCAGTTCTTC.

This rearrangement joins TRBV20-1 to TRBJ1-2; no clear D gene. This CDR3 comprises 13 residues. Germline loops: CDR1 DFQATT, CDR2 SNEGSKA (reference sequence). Trimming stripped 2 bases from V and 6 bases from J, with 13 bases between. The CDR3: CSARNGVDHGYTF. For the CDR3, the DNA is TGCAGTGCTAGAAATGGAGTCGATCATGGCTACACCTTC.

This clonotype was counted at least ten times. V usage is TRBV7-8 and J usage is TRBJ2-7, with D unresolved. Trimming took off 4 bases at V and 3 bases at J, with 10 bases between the two ends. Germline lookup yields CDR1 SGHVS and CDR2 FQNEAQ. The CDR3 is made up of 13 amino acids. CDR3 sequence (DNA): TGTGCCAGCAGCTCCCAGGAGAGCTACGAGCAGTACGTC. Its protein product is CASSSQESYEQYV.

This clonotype was seen only a few times. The CDR3 nucleotides are TGCGCCAGCCGCATTAGCGCCTACAATGAGCAGTTCTTC. Translating gives CASRISAYNEQFF. The chain recombines TRBV5-1 with TRBJ2-1; D might be TRBD2 (5 bases). CDR1 and CDR2 (germline): SGHRS, YFSETQ. The CDR3 sequence is 13 residues long. Trimming removed 7 bases from V and 2 bases from J, with 10 bases in between.

The chain joins TRBV6-1 to TRBJ2-3; 10 nucleotides line up with TRBD1. The CDR3 is 14 residues long. The germline V gene encodes CDR1 MNHNS and CDR2 SASEGT. V shed 11 bases, J shed 3 bases, and the junction held 8 bases outside the gene matches. The CDR3 loop reads CAGSRDRGTDTQYF. In DNA form, the CDR3 reads TGTGCCGGATCCCGGGACAGGGGAACAGATACGCAGTATTTT.

The chain uses TRBV6-5 and TRBJ2-2, with D uncertain. Germline CDR1 MNHEY, CDR2 SVGAGI. This CDR3 has 15 residues. Trimming pared 1 base from V and 0 bases from J, leaving 6 bases between. The CDR3, as DNA: TGTGCCAGCAGTTACTGGGGATCGAACACCGGGGAGCTGTTTTTT. Translated: CASSYWGSNTGELFF.

The table lists this clonotype with a few counts. The V gene is TRBV7-2, the J gene TRBJ2-2; 9 bases match TRBD2. After removal of 5 bases from V and 0 bases from J, the junction contained 13 bases not matched to a gene. In germline, CDR1 is SGHTA, CDR2 FQGNSA. The CDR3 covers 19 residues. The CDR3 DNA is TGTGCCAGCAGCACCCATGGGGGCCTAGCGGGGTCGAACACCGGGGAGCTGTTTTTT. This translates into CASSTHGGLAGSNTGELFF.

The chain's CDR3 is CASSQGSGSHNEQFF. The CDR3 DNA sequence: TGTGCCAGCAGCCAAGGTTCCGGGAGCCACAATGAGCAGTTCTTC. The chain has TRBV4-2 and TRBJ2-1, with D possibly being TRBD2 (6 bases). The CDR3 extends over 15 amino acids. From germline, CDR1 is LGHNA and CDR2 YNFKEQ. V lost 1 base and J 5 bases, leaving 12 bases between the germline ends.

This clonotype has more than one count but fewer than ten. The J gene is TRBJ2-3, the V gene TRBV3-1; D is unresolved. Germline V gene sequence: CDR1 LGHDT, CDR2 YNNKEL (reference sequence). The V and J ends lost 1 base and 2 bases respectively, with 13 bases between them. This CDR3 is built from 16 residues. CDR3 sequence reads: CASSQASARPTDTQYF. The CDR3 bases are TGTGCCAGCAGCCAAGCGTCTGCGCGGCCCACAGATACGCAGTATTTT.

The chain uses TRBV4-3 and TRBJ2-3; D may match TRBD1 or TRBD2 (5 bases each). The CDR3 is 17 amino acids. V lost 1 base and J 2 bases, leaving 16 bases between the germline ends. CDR1 is LGHNA and CDR2 is YSLEER in the germline V gene. CDR3 sequence reads: CASSQGPGHTPTDTQYF. DNA of the CDR3: TGCGCCAGCAGCCAAGGACCGGGGCATACTCCCACAGATACGCAGTATTTT.

This clonotype was recorded at least ten times. This chain links TRBV20-1 with TRBJ2-3; 8 bases line up with TRBD2. The CDR3 extends over 15 amino acids. V was clipped by 5 bases and J by 3 bases; unmatched bases: 10. The germline V gene encodes CDR1 DFQATT and CDR2 SNEGSKA (reference sequence). The CDR3 nucleotides read TGCAGTGCTCATTCTGCGGGGGGAGGAACAGATACGCAGTATTTT. Residues: CSAHSAGGGTDTQYF.

The sample holds a few counts of this clonotype. The J gene is TRBJ2-7, the V gene TRBV7-9; a possible D gene is TRBD2 (5 bases). This CDR3 contains 15 residues. Germline V lookup: CDR1 SEHNR, CDR2 FQNEAQ (reference sequence). Trimming left V 4 bases short and J 3 bases short, with 16 bases between. CDR3 in amino acids: CASSSDFRTHYEQYV. CDR3 sequence (DNA): TGTGCCAGCAGCTCAGATTTCAGGACTCACTACGAGCAGTACGTC.